The 27 T cell receptor beta chains given below trace back to one sample, sequenced in a study of cytomegalovirus exposure and HLA in healthy donors (dated by TCRdb to about 2017). Libraries were prepared through the immunoSEQ multiplex PCR assay. For the multiplex PCR, a mixture combining 60 forward primers for TCR Vbeta segments and 13 reverse primers for TCR Jbeta segments was used. This immuneACCESS table, as held by TCRdb, lists in-frame sequences with V and J called but not all clones. Of the missing ones, under half trace to an unresolved V gene in checked studies; the others have no known cause. In this sample's table one finds about 170,000 clones. Around 0.79% of the sample goes to the ten largest clones. What was sequenced was PBMCs. The source of these receptors is a woman under 30 in good health and CMV-seropositive.

The chain joins TRBV5-1 to TRBJ2-1; TRBD2 matches at 7 bases. The CDR3 covers 15 residues. From germline, CDR1 is SGHRS and CDR2 YFSETQ. The J segment lost 1 base and the V segment lost 7 bases, leaving 8 bases of the junction unmatched. This CDR3 is CASRRDGGSYNEQFF. The DNA of the CDR3 is TGCGCCAGCCGGCGGGACGGGGGGTCCTACAATGAGCAGTTCTTC.

The chain combines TRBV4-2 with TRBJ2-3, with unresolved D. Per germline, CDR1 LGHNA and CDR2 YNFKEQ. The CDR3 has 16 residues. Trimming left V 0 bases short and J 3 bases short, with 13 bases between. The CDR3: CASSQDPAYTTDTQYF. The CDR3 DNA reads as TGTGCCAGCAGCCAAGATCCCGCCTATACTACAGATACGCAGTATTTT.

The chain employs TRBV5-1 and TRBJ2-6, with 7 positions matching TRBD1. Per the germline V gene, CDR1 is SGHRS and CDR2 is YFSETQ. The CDR3 runs to 17 residues. After removal of 4 bases from V and 0 bases from J, the junction contained 7 bases not matched to a gene. The CDR3 protein is CASSRDSVSSGANVLTF. The CDR3 nucleotides read TGCGCCAGCAGCCGGGACAGTGTTAGCTCTGGGGCCAACGTCCTGACTTTC.

Notes on this clone: Other DNA sequences in this specimen translate into the identical CDR3. The chain links TRBV5-4 to TRBJ1-2, with 7 bases lining up with TRBD1. The CDR3 consists of 14 residues. In germline, CDR1 is SGHNT, CDR2 YYREEE (reference sequence). Germline trimming cut 3 bases from V and 2 bases from J; bases unmatched to any gene: 4. This CDR3 reads CASSSPTGNYGYTF. Here the CDR3 DNA reads TGTGCCAGCAGCTCGCCGACAGGGAACTATGGCTACACCTTC.

The CDR3 protein is CASSAGNGQGYRGLFF. CDR3 DNA sequence: TGCGCCAGCAGCGCGGGAAACGGACAGGGCTACCGAGGGTTGTTTTTT. The rearrangement uses TRBV5-1 and TRBJ1-4; TRBD1 aligns across 8 bases. CDR1 and CDR2 from the germline V gene are SGHRS and YFSETQ. CDR3 length: 16 amino acids. Trimming removed 4 bases from V and 15 bases from J; junction bases left unmatched: 20.

This CDR3 reads CASSLGQTGNTIYF. The CDR3 bases are TGCGCCAGCAGCTTGGGACAAACTGGAAACACCATATATTTT. The genes are TRBV5-1 and TRBJ1-3, with D unclear. Germline V gene sequence: CDR1 SGHRS, CDR2 YFSETQ. Trimming stripped 0 bases from V and 2 bases from J, with 6 bases between. The CDR3 sequence is 14 residues long.

V and J are TRBV6-6 and TRBJ1-1; 7 bases line up with TRBD1. The CDR3 contains 14 residues. After removal of 2 bases from V and 6 bases from J, the junction contained 6 bases not matched to a gene. From germline, CDR1 is MNHNY and CDR2 SVGAGI (reference sequence). The CDR3 protein is CASSYTDRSSEAFF. CDR3 nucleotide sequence: TGTGCCAGCAGTTACACGGACAGGTCCTCTGAAGCTTTCTTT.

V gene TRBV9 combines with J gene TRBJ2-2, with 8 bases fitting TRBD1. The CDR3 length is 14 residues. CDR1 and CDR2 from the germline V gene are SGDLS and YYNGEE. With V trimmed by 4 bases and J by 4 bases, 3 bases remained unmatched. The CDR3 nucleotides read TGTGCCAGCAGCTCAACAGGGGGCACCGGGGAGCTGTTTTTT. Translation: CASSSTGGTGELFF.

V gene TRBV7-2 combines with J gene TRBJ2-3, with D uncertain. CDR3 length equals 12 residues. The V gene's germline CDR1 is SGHTA and CDR2 FQGNSA. Trimming cost V 5 bases and J 8 bases, with 11 bases left between them. DNA of the CDR3: TGTGCCAGCAGCAATGATCGGAGTACGCAGTATTTT. This encodes CASSNDRSTQYF.

The genes are TRBV6-6 and TRBJ2-5, with D tentatively TRBD2 (5 bases). The CDR3 extends over 13 amino acids. Germline V lookup: CDR1 MNHNY, CDR2 SVGAGI (reference sequence). The V end lost 8 bases, the J end lost 4 bases, and 14 bases lay between the germline ends. Here the CDR3 reads CASVRLGRETQYF. In DNA, the CDR3 is TGTGCCAGCGTCCGGCTAGGGAGAGAGACCCAGTACTTC.

The J gene is TRBJ2-7, the V gene TRBV11-2, with TRBD1 matching 8 bases. Unmatched junction bases numbered 9, after V lost 5 bases and J lost 6 bases. Germline V gives CDR1 SGHAT, CDR2 FQNNGV. This CDR3 has 14 residues. The CDR3: CASSMDRVASEQYF. The CDR3 coding sequence is TGTGCCAGCAGCATGGACAGGGTAGCAAGCGAGCAGTACTTC. The complete variable domain, with remaining parts taken from reference TRBV11-2 and TRBJ2-7, reads EAGVAQSPRYKIIEKRQSVAFWCNPISGHATLYWYQQILGQGPKLLIQFQNNGVVDDSQLPKDRFSAERLKGVDSTLKIQPAKLEDSAVYLCASSMDRVASEQYFGPGTRLTVT.

The CDR3 loop reads CASRWGRGADTQYF. CDR3 nucleotides: TGTGCCTCCAGATGGGGCCGCGGGGCAGATACGCAGTATTTT. The chain employs TRBV7-8 and TRBJ2-3; the D gene is possibly TRBD2 (6 bases). This CDR3 is 14 amino acids long. V was shortened by 11 bases and J by 4 bases, with 19 bases between the two germline ends. Per the germline V gene, CDR1 is SGHVS and CDR2 is FQNEAQ.

Worth noting for this clone: The same CDR3 is also encoded by other DNA sequences in this sample. CDR3: CASSQVGGNQPQHF. The CDR3 DNA reads as TGCGCCAGCAGCCAAGTAGGCGGGAACCAGCCCCAGCATTTT. V usage is TRBV4-1 and J usage is TRBJ1-5, with D hard to call. CDR3 length: 14 residues. Per germline, CDR1 MGHRA and CDR2 YSYEKL. Trimming left V 1 base short and J 7 bases short, with 11 bases between.

J is TRBJ1-2 and V is TRBV5-1, with 7 nucleotides matching TRBD1. The CDR3 length is 17 residues. V trimming: 2 bases; J trimming: 7 bases; junction bases outside the gene matches: 17. Germline lookup yields CDR1 SGHRS and CDR2 YFSETQ. CDR3 protein: CASSFDATGTFVGGYTF. The CDR3 coding sequence is TGCGCCAGCAGCTTCGACGCGACAGGGACTTTTGTGGGTGGCTACACCTTC. The full variable domain, completed using reference TRBV5-1 and TRBJ1-2, is KAGVTQTPRYLIKTRGQQVTLSCSPISGHRSVSWYQQTPGQGLQFLFEYFSETQRNKGNFPGRFSGRQFSNSRSEMNVSTLELGDSALYLCASSFDATGTFVGGYTFGSGTRLTVV.

CDR3 bases: TGTGCCAGCACCGGAGGGGCTAGCCGCACAGATACGCAGTATTTT. Translating it yields CASTGGASRTDTQYF. V gene TRBV2 combines with J gene TRBJ2-3; D is possibly TRBD2 (6 bases). Germline CDR1 and CDR2: SNHLY and FYNNEI. This CDR3 is 15 amino acids long. Trimming cost V 7 bases and J 1 base, with 15 bases left between them.

The V call is TRBV11-3, the J call TRBJ1-1, with 7 nucleotides matching TRBD1. The CDR3 length is 17 residues. The trim removed 1 base at V and 1 base at J, leaving 9 bases unmatched. The germline V gene has CDR1 SGHNT and CDR2 YENEEA. The DNA of the CDR3 is TGTGCCAGCAGCTTAGCCTCCTCGAGGACAGGGAACACTGAAGCTTTCTTT. Amino acid sequence: CASSLASSRTGNTEAFF.

The rearrangement joins TRBV2 to TRBJ2-3; TRBD2 aligns across 7 bases. J lost 3 bases, V lost 0 bases, and 6 bases had no gene match. CDR1 is SNHLY and CDR2 is FYNNEI in the germline V gene. The CDR3 is 16 amino acids. The CDR3 protein is CASSEAGGLVTDTQYF. CDR3 nucleotide sequence: TGTGCCAGCAGTGAAGCGGGAGGACTAGTTACAGATACGCAGTATTTT.

The chain combines TRBV19 with TRBJ1-2; TRBD1 matches at 7 bases. The J segment lost 9 bases and the V segment lost 6 bases, leaving 7 bases of the junction unmatched. The V gene's germline CDR1 is LNHDA and CDR2 SQIVND (reference sequence). CDR3 length: 12 residues. The CDR3, as DNA: TGTGCCAGTAGCCTTGGACAGGCGAGCTACACCTTC. Residues: CASSLGQASYTF.

CDR3 loop: CATSRVGGTTSYNEQFF. DNA of the CDR3: TGTGCCACCAGCAGAGTGGGGGGGACTACCTCCTACAATGAGCAGTTCTTC. The V and J genes are TRBV15 and TRBJ2-1, with 7 nucleotides matching TRBD2. The trim removed 1 base at V and 0 bases at J, leaving 6 bases unmatched. From germline, CDR1 is LNHNV and CDR2 YYDKDF (reference sequence). This CDR3 has 17 amino acids. The full variable domain, completed using reference TRBV15 and TRBJ2-1, is DAMVIQNPRYQVTQFGKPVTLSCSQTLNHNVMYWYQQKSSQAPKLLFHYYDKDFNNEADTPDNFQSRRPNTSFCFLDIRSPGLGDTAMYLCATSRVGGTTSYNEQFFGPGTRLTVL.

CDR3 DNA sequence: TGTGCCAGTAGTATGGGGACTAGCCTGGGGAATGAGCAGTTCTTC. It encodes CASSMGTSLGNEQFF. V is TRBV19 and J is TRBJ2-1, with 9 bases lining up with TRBD2. With V trimmed by 3 bases and J by 7 bases, 7 bases remained unmatched. The CDR3 has 15 amino acids. CDR1 LNHDA and CDR2 SQIVND come from the germline V gene (reference sequence).

The CDR3 DNA reads TGTGCCAGTAGTAGCCTAGCGGGGTTCACAGATACGCAGTATTTT. It codes for CASSSLAGFTDTQYF. The rearrangement links TRBV19 to TRBJ2-3, with TRBD2 matching 9 bases. The trim removed 4 bases at V and 2 bases at J, leaving 4 bases unmatched. The CDR3 is 15 residues long. CDR1 is LNHDA, CDR2 SQIVND, per germline (reference sequence).

This rearrangement joins TRBV5-1 to TRBJ2-1; maybe TRBD2 (5 bases). V was trimmed by 4 bases and J by 9 bases, leaving 17 bases between them. The CDR3 is 14 residues long. Germline values: CDR1 SGHRS, CDR2 YFSETQ. CDR3 loop: CASSLDTSRGEQFF. The CDR3 region has the DNA TGCGCCAGCAGCCTAGACACCTCACGGGGTGAGCAGTTCTTC.

The V and J genes are TRBV6-4 and TRBJ2-5; weak D call: TRBD1 (6 bases). Germline loops: CDR1 MRHNA, CDR2 SNTAGT. V shed 7 bases and J shed 6 bases, with 12 bases lying between them. This CDR3 region has 12 residues. This CDR3 is CASIQGRKTQYF. CDR3 coding DNA: TGTGCCAGCATACAGGGCCGAAAGACCCAGTACTTC.

The chain combines TRBV6-5 with TRBJ2-7, with D perhaps TRBD1 (6 bases). Looked up from germline, CDR1 is MNHEY and CDR2 is SVGAGI. This CDR3 region has 15 residues. V was clipped by 2 bases and J by 6 bases, with 17 bases between them. DNA for the CDR3: TGTGCCAGCAGTTACGAGGGGGATGAGGTTGGCGAGCAGTACTTC. Translated: CASSYEGDEVGEQYF.

This chain's CDR3 is CASSVNIYEQYF. The CDR3 nucleotides read TGTGCCAGCAGTGTAAATATCTACGAGCAGTACTTC. J is TRBJ2-7 and V is TRBV2; no firm D call. V lost 4 bases and J 3 bases, leaving 7 bases between the germline ends. Germline V CDR1 and CDR2: SNHLY, FYNNEI. The CDR3 is made up of 12 amino acids. Combining the CDR3 with reference TRBV2 and TRBJ2-7 gives the whole variable domain EPEVTQTPSHQVTQMGQEVILRCVPISNHLYFYWYRQILGQKVEFLVSFYNNEISEKSEIFDDQFSVERPDGSNFTLKIRSTKLEDSAMYFCASSVNIYEQYFGPGTRLTVT.

The chain couples TRBV2 to TRBJ2-7; 7 bases map to TRBD2. The CDR3 runs to 15 residues. V lost 1 base and J lost 2; bases outside the gene matches: 5. CDR1 and CDR2 from the germline V gene are SNHLY and FYNNEI. CDR3: CASSEGASGPYEQYF. In DNA form, the CDR3 reads TGTGCCAGCAGTGAAGGGGCTAGCGGACCCTACGAGCAGTACTTC.

The rearrangement links TRBV2 to TRBJ1-4; the D gene is possibly TRBD1 (6 bases). V gave up 7 bases and J gave up 8 bases, with 29 bases separating them. Germline V gives CDR1 SNHLY, CDR2 FYNNEI. The CDR3 covers 18 residues. CDR3 in DNA: TGTGCCAGCAAAGAGATGGCTGGGGGCGCTGGGAGCCGGGAAAAACTGTTTTTT. Encoded protein: CASKEMAGGAGSREKLFF. The variable domain in full, completed from reference TRBV2 and TRBJ1-4, reads EPEVTQTPSHQVTQMGQEVILRCVPISNHLYFYWYRQILGQKVEFLVSFYNNEISEKSEIFDDQFSVERPDGSNFTLKIRSTKLEDSAMYFCASKEMAGGAGSREKLFFGSGTQLSVL.